A single sample is the source of the 20 T cell receptor beta chains below, sequenced in a study of radiotherapy plus CTLA-4 blockade in lung cancer (dated by TCRdb to 2016 to 2019). Library preparation employed the immunoSEQ multiplex PCR assay. Imported from immuneACCESS, the table was reduced by TCRdb to in-frame sequences with V and J called. These copies leave out some clones; in studies compared against another copy, an unresolved V gene accounts for under half, and the cause of the remainder is not known. Here the sample has about 91,000 clones; approximately 79% occur a single time. The ten largest account for over 13% of the sample. The sample here was peripheral blood, taken from a patient treated with radiotherapy plus ipilimumab. These receptor sequences come from a human donor with non-small cell lung cancer that progressed on radiotherapy plus ipilimumab.

This clone was detected only a few times. The rearrangement joins TRBV7-8 to TRBJ1-5, with a weak D call TRBD1 (5 bases). The CDR3 has 14 residues. V was clipped by 6 bases and J by 3 bases, with 12 bases between them. Germline CDR1 and CDR2: SGHVS and FQNEAQ. The CDR3 region has the DNA TGTGCCAGCAGTTGGGACGGTTTCAATCAGCCCCAGCATTTT. Protein product: CASSWDGFNQPQHF.

The chain joins TRBV6-6 to TRBJ2-7; TRBD2 might be the D (6 bases). Deletions cut 2 bases from V and 4 bases from J, with 12 bases between. This CDR3 has 14 amino acids. The V gene's germline CDR1 is MNHNY and CDR2 SVGAGI (reference sequence). CDR3 in amino acids: CASSYGGVLYEQYF. The CDR3 nucleotides are TGTGCCAGCAGTTACGGCGGGGTTTTATACGAGCAGTACTTC.

The rearrangement joins TRBV11-3 to TRBJ2-3; TRBD2 matches 8 bases. The junction had 3 bases not matched to a gene; V was cut back by 5 bases and J by 5 bases. This CDR3 contains 13 residues. CDR1 and CDR2 from the germline V gene are SGHNT and YENEEA. As DNA, the CDR3 is TGTGCCAGCAGCAACCGGGGGGGAGATACGCAGTATTTT. It specifies CASSNRGGDTQYF.

The gene calls are TRBV6-1 and TRBJ2-3; 7 nucleotides agree with TRBD2. Germline V gene sequence: CDR1 MNHNS, CDR2 SASEGT. CDR3 length: 13 amino acids. After removal of 6 bases from V and 5 bases from J, the junction contained 5 bases not matched to a gene. CDR3 DNA: TGTGCCAGCAGGACGGGGGGATTAGATACGCAGTATTTT. Residues: CASRTGGLDTQYF.

The V gene is TRBV5-1, the J gene TRBJ2-7, with TRBD1 matching over 9 bases. The CDR3 sequence is 14 residues long. Looked up from germline, CDR1 is SGHRS and CDR2 is YFSETQ. The trim removed 0 bases at V and 7 bases at J, leaving 5 bases unmatched. The CDR3 spells CASSLDRGLREQYF. DNA of the CDR3: TGCGCCAGCAGCTTGGACAGGGGGCTTAGGGAGCAGTACTTC.

This chain uses TRBV2 with TRBJ2-3; 14 bases are a match to TRBD2. The CDR3 runs to 17 residues. Germline CDR1 reads SNHLY; CDR2 reads FYNNEI. V trimming: 7 bases; J trimming: 6 bases; junction bases outside the gene matches: 12. The CDR3 region is CASTAGLAGVRGDTQYF. CDR3 nucleotides: TGTGCCAGCACCGCGGGACTAGCGGGAGTGCGGGGGGATACGCAGTATTTT.

The rearrangement uses TRBV5-1 and TRBJ2-1, with 8 bases lining up with TRBD2. The V segment lost 1 base and the J segment 9 bases; nucleotides outside the gene matches: 12. Germline V gene sequence: CDR1 SGHRS, CDR2 YFSETQ. The length of the CDR3 is 16 residues. The CDR3 is CASSLRGGISGPEQFF. In DNA form, the CDR3 reads TGCGCCAGCAGCTTGCGGGGGGGAATCAGCGGTCCTGAGCAGTTCTTC.

By frequency in the sample, this clone is medium-sized. The V call is TRBV6-1, the J call TRBJ1-5, with D perhaps matching TRBD1 (5 bases). The ends were cut back, 6 bases at V and 9 bases at J, with 21 bases in the middle. The CDR3 contains 15 residues. Germline V gene sequence: CDR1 MNHNS, CDR2 SASEGT. CDR3 loop: CASSASAVGGSPQHF. The CDR3 coding sequence is TGTGCCAGCAGCGCCAGTGCAGTTGGGGGTTCGCCCCAGCATTTT.

The chain carries TRBV28 and TRBJ2-3, with unresolved D. The CDR3 spans 13 residues. Germline V gives CDR1 MDHEN, CDR2 SYDVKM. Trimming took off 6 bases at V and 7 bases at J, with 14 bases between the two ends. The DNA of the CDR3 is TGTGCCAGCAGCTCCCGAGATCCGTATACGCAGTATTTT. Its translation: CASSSRDPYTQYF.

The gene calls are TRBV5-1 and TRBJ2-1; 7 bases fit TRBD2. The germline V gene has CDR1 SGHRS and CDR2 YFSETQ. The CDR3 extends over 17 amino acids. Trimming took 0 bases from V and 0 from J; bases not matched to a gene: 6. CDR3 in amino acids: CASSLGLASTSYNEQFF. The CDR3 coding sequence is TGCGCCAGCAGCTTGGGACTAGCATCCACCTCCTACAATGAGCAGTTCTTC.

The rearrangement uses TRBV9 and TRBJ2-3, with D possibly being TRBD2 (7 bases). The CDR3 is made up of 15 amino acids. Trimming shortened V by 4 bases and J by 3 bases, and 15 bases separated the two germline ends. Germline CDR1 reads SGDLS; CDR2 reads YYNGEE. The CDR3 loop reads CASSIQGGSTDTQYF. Here the CDR3 DNA reads TGTGCCAGCAGCATACAGGGAGGGTCGACAGATACGCAGTATTTT.

V usage is TRBV6-1 and J usage is TRBJ2-1, with 11 bases aligning to TRBD2. This CDR3 contains 15 residues. Looked up from germline, CDR1 is MNHNS and CDR2 is SASEGT. V was clipped by 5 bases and J by 4 bases; unmatched bases: 4. CDR3 sequence (DNA): TGTGCCAGCAGTCCGACTAGCGGGAAATACAATGAGCAGTTCTTC. Its protein is CASSPTSGKYNEQFF.

This sequence joins TRBV7-2 and TRBJ2-7, with a tentative D call TRBD1 (5 bases). V lost 4 bases to trimming and J lost 6 bases, with 13 bases between them. Germline loops: CDR1 SGHTA, CDR2 FQGNSA. CDR3 length equals 13 residues. The CDR3 protein is CASSSYRLREQYF. The DNA of the CDR3 is TGTGCCAGCAGCTCCTACAGGCTCCGCGAGCAGTACTTC.

The count of this clone is one. This rearrangement joins TRBV11-2 to TRBJ2-7, with 7 positions matching TRBD2. Germline V gene data show CDR1 as SGHAT and CDR2 as FQNNGV. The CDR3 runs 16 residues. Trimming removed 1 base from V and 5 bases from J; junction bases left unmatched: 11. The DNA of the CDR3 is TGTGCCAGCAGCTTAGGGGAGGGGCTCCCATGGAACGAGCAGTACTTC. Residues: CASSLGEGLPWNEQYF.

CDR3 coding DNA: TGTGCCAGCAGCCGGACAACGTACAATGAGCAGTTCTTC. Its translation is CASSRTTYNEQFF. The chain employs TRBV28 and TRBJ2-1; the D gene is possibly TRBD1 (5 bases). V lost 6 bases and J 4 bases, leaving 10 bases between the germline ends. The length of the CDR3 is 13 residues. The germline V gene has CDR1 MDHEN and CDR2 SYDVKM.

This chain connects TRBV7-2 to TRBJ2-7; D tentatively fits TRBD1 or TRBD2 (5 bases each). V was shortened by 1 base and J by 3 bases, with 16 bases between the two germline ends. The CDR3 length is 16 residues. Germline V gives CDR1 SGHTA, CDR2 FQGNSA. CDR3 protein: CASSLEHGTLHYEQYF. CDR3 bases: TGTGCCAGCAGCTTAGAACACGGGACCCTTCACTACGAGCAGTACTTC.

This clone was counted a few times. This sequence joins TRBV29-1 and TRBJ2-7; unclear D gene. V lost 8 bases and J lost 1, with 15 bases in between. Germline V lookup: CDR1 SQVTM, CDR2 ANQGSEA. The CDR3 loop spans 13 amino acids. CDR3 in amino acids: CSIYSPRSYEQYF. The CDR3 DNA reads as TGCAGCATCTACTCCCCCCGGTCCTACGAGCAGTACTTC.

In nucleotides, the CDR3 is TGTGCCAGCAGCCCCCTCGGACAGCGACAGTATGGCTACACCTTC. It codes for CASSPLGQRQYGYTF. The rearrangement uses TRBV2 and TRBJ1-2; possibly TRBD1 for D (6 bases). CDR3 length: 15 residues. The germline CDR1 and CDR2 sequences are SNHLY and FYNNEI. Trimming cost V 6 bases and J 5 bases, with 19 bases left between them.

V is TRBV9 and J is TRBJ2-1; possibly TRBD1 for D (5 bases). V was clipped by 0 bases and J by 7 bases, with 8 bases between them. This CDR3 is 13 amino acids long. The germline CDR1 and CDR2 sequences are SGDLS and YYNGEE. As DNA, the CDR3 is TGTGCCAGCAGCGTAGGGCAGGGTAATGAGCAGTTCTTC. This codes for CASSVGQGNEQFF. Drawing the rest from reference TRBV9 and TRBJ2-1, the complete variable domain is DSGVTQTPKHLITATGQRVTLRCSPRSGDLSVYWYQQSLDQGLQFLIQYYNGEERAKGNILERFSAQQFPDLHSELNLSSLELGDSALYFCASSVGQGNEQFFGPGTRLTVL.

The chain uses TRBV11-2 and TRBJ2-1; 11 bases are a match to TRBD2. The CDR3 loop spans 16 amino acids. Trimming at V came to 5 bases and at J to 0 bases, leaving 3 bases not matched to a gene. Germline V gives CDR1 SGHAT, CDR2 FQNNGV. In nucleotides, the CDR3 is TGTGCCAGCAGCGTCACTAGCGGGAGCTCCTACAATGAGCAGTTCTTC. Translation: CASSVTSGSSYNEQFF.